Shown below are 23 T cell receptor beta chains from a single sample sequenced in a study of T cells of healthy individuals. TCRdb re-derived calls from the 5' RACE reads in MiXCR, one entry per CDR3 protein. The data hold about 82,000 distinct CDR3 sequences, with approximately 5.4% observed a single time. The receptors were sampled from a female donor in good health.

The rearrangement joins TRBV12-3 or TRBV12-4 to TRBJ2-1; possibly TRBD2 for D (5 bases). V lost 4 bases, J lost 10 bases, and 8 bases lay in between. The length of the CDR3 is 11 residues. The CDR3 protein is CASSSRVEQFF. In nucleotides, the CDR3 is TGTGCCAGCAGTTCGAGGGTCGAGCAGTTCTTC.

This sequence joins TRBV5-1 and TRBJ2-5, with 8 bases identical to TRBD2. Losses at the gene ends were 4 bases for V and 3 bases for J; bases not matched to a gene: 5. The CDR3 runs 14 residues. Germline values: CDR1 SGHRS, CDR2 YFSETQ. For the CDR3, the DNA is TGCGCCAGCAGCCGGAGTAGCGGGGAAGAGACCCAGTACTTC. This codes for CASSRSSGEETQYF.

This clonotype has a count of ten or more. The V call is TRBV5-6, the J call TRBJ2-1; weak D call: TRBD1 (6 bases). CDR3 size: 15 residues. Trimming removed 1 base at V and 5 bases at J, with 13 bases between. The V gene's germline CDR1 is SGHDT and CDR2 YYEEEE. The chain's CDR3 is CASSLLGDNNNEQFF. The CDR3 coding sequence is TGTGCCAGCAGCTTGTTAGGGGACAACAACAATGAGCAGTTCTTC.

The table lists this clonotype with many counts. V gene TRBV4-1 combines with J gene TRBJ2-1; 10 bases agree with TRBD2. CDR1 and CDR2 (germline): MGHRA, YSYEKL. J gave up 9 bases and V 1 base, and 18 bases lay outside the gene matches. This CDR3 region has 19 residues. CDR3 residues: CASSQASQGSAGGHSEQFF. The CDR3 DNA sequence: TGCGCCAGCAGCCAAGCCTCTCAGGGGTCAGCGGGAGGGCACAGTGAGCAGTTCTTC.

The chain combines TRBV14 with TRBJ2-7, with 12 bases lining up with TRBD1. Germline V gene lookup returns CDR1 SGHDN and CDR2 FVKESK. This CDR3 is 15 amino acids long. With V trimmed by 2 bases and J by 3 bases, 2 bases remained unmatched. The CDR3 DNA is TGTGCCAGCAGCCAAAGGGACAGGGGGCACTACGAGCAGTACTTC. Its translation is CASSQRDRGHYEQYF.

This clonotype showed up just a few times. V is TRBV7-8 and J is TRBJ1-5, with 7 bases aligning to TRBD1. V was pared by 5 bases and J by 2 bases, with 6 bases of the junction left unmatched. The CDR3 length is 15 residues. Germline V gives CDR1 SGHVS, CDR2 FQNEAQ. Here the CDR3 reads CASSRDRVGNQPQHF. Written as DNA, the CDR3 is TGTGCCAGCAGCCGAGACAGGGTAGGCAATCAGCCCCAGCATTTT.

The sample holds many counts of this clonotype. The CDR3 sequence is CASTNQQGAPRTEAFF. DNA for the CDR3: TGTGCCAGCACCAACCAACAGGGGGCGCCTCGCACTGAAGCTTTCTTT. The chain has TRBV6-5 and TRBJ1-1, with TRBD1 matching over 9 bases. With 7 bases clipped from V and 4 bases from J, the junction kept 13 bases outside the gene matches. Per the germline V gene, CDR1 is MNHEY and CDR2 is SVGAGI. There are 16 residues in the CDR3.

DNA of the CDR3: TGTGCCAGCAGCCCGAGCGGGGAAAACGAGCAGTACTTC. Protein product: CASSPSGENEQYF. This chain joins TRBV5-5 and TRBJ2-7; 7 bases agree with TRBD2. CDR1 and CDR2 (germline): SGHKS, YYEKEE (reference sequence). V shed 4 bases and J 5 bases; nucleotides not matched to a gene: 6. The CDR3 totals 13 residues.

In its sample, this clonotype was seen many times. The V and J genes are TRBV5-6 and TRBJ2-1, with D hard to call. V was clipped by 4 bases and J by 0 bases, with 17 bases between them. The germline V gene has CDR1 SGHDT and CDR2 YYEEEE. CDR3 length: 17 residues. The DNA for the CDR3 is TGTGCCAGCAGCCGCCGGCTGGCGGTCAGCTCCTACAATGAGCAGTTCTTC. The encoded protein is CASSRRLAVSSYNEQFF. Full variable domain (outside the CDR3, taken from reference TRBV5-6 and TRBJ2-1): DAGVTQSPTHLIKTRGQQVTLRCSPKSGHDTVSWYQQALGQGPQFIFQYYEEEERQRGNFPDRFSGHQFPNYSSELNVNALLLGDSALYLCASSRRLAVSSYNEQFFGPGTRLTVL.

CDR3 loop: CASSLSGRNTGELFF. In DNA, the CDR3 is TGTGCCAGCAGCCTTAGCGGGAGGAACACCGGGGAGCTGTTTTTT. This chain joins TRBV6-2 or TRBV6-3 and TRBJ2-2, with 9 bases identical to TRBD2. The CDR3 is 15 amino acids. V lost 6 bases and J lost 1; bases outside the gene matches: 3. CDR1 and CDR2 from the germline V gene are MNHEY and SVGEGT.

In its sample, this clonotype was seen many times. The chain combines TRBV29-1 with TRBJ2-5; D might be TRBD1 (5 bases). Per germline, CDR1 SQVTM and CDR2 ANQGSEA. V was shortened by 7 bases and J by 2 bases, with 17 bases between the two germline ends. This CDR3 has 14 amino acids. The CDR3 sequence: CSAPLAGRQETQYF. As DNA, the CDR3 is TGCAGCGCTCCTTTGGCAGGGCGACAAGAGACCCAGTACTTC.

This clonotype was counted at least ten times. This chain joins TRBV6-2 or TRBV6-3 and TRBJ2-5; D not resolved. The V end lost 7 bases, the J end lost 5 bases, and 11 bases lay between the germline ends. CDR1 and CDR2 (germline): MNHEY, SVGEGT. The CDR3 contains 12 residues. The CDR3: CASTEFGETQYF. The DNA for the CDR3 is TGTGCCAGCACCGAATTCGGGGAGACCCAGTACTTC.

The V gene is TRBV5-4, the J gene TRBJ2-7; possible D gene TRBD1, 6 bases. V was clipped by 1 base and J by 3 bases, with 14 bases between them. Germline CDR1 reads SGHNT; CDR2 reads YYREEE (reference sequence). The CDR3 sequence is 15 residues long. Written as DNA, the CDR3 is TGTGCCAGCAGCTTGTTAGGACAGCCATTCTACGAGCAGTACTTC. Its protein is CASSLLGQPFYEQYF. The whole variable domain, remainder taken from reference TRBV5-4 and TRBJ2-7, is ETGVTQSPTHLIKTRGQQVTLRCSSQSGHNTVSWYQQALGQGPQFIFQYYREEENGRGNFPPRFSGLQFPNYSSELNVNALELDDSALYLCASSLLGQPFYEQYFGPGTRLTVT.

In its sample, this clonotype was seen a few times. The chain is built from TRBV15 and TRBJ2-7; 8 bases match TRBD1. V lost 3 bases and J lost 6; bases outside the gene matches: 10. CDR1 is LNHNV, CDR2 YYDKDF, per germline (reference sequence). This CDR3 comprises 15 residues. As DNA, the CDR3 is TGTGCCACCAGCAGGGGGACAGGTGATTCCCGCGAGCAGTACTTC. Protein sequence: CATSRGTGDSREQYF.

This clonotype came up a few times. The CDR3 here is CASSYSPAVAGGYTF. DNA of the CDR3: TGTGCCAGCAGTTACTCTCCCGCGGTTGCGGGTGGCTACACCTTC. The V call is TRBV6-5, the J call TRBJ1-2, with D unclear. CDR1 and CDR2 from the germline V gene are MNHEY and SVGAGI. V lost 0 bases and J 7 bases, leaving 15 bases between the germline ends. CDR3 size: 15 residues.

V and J are TRBV28 and TRBJ1-6, with D tentatively TRBD1 (5 bases). V shed 4 bases and J shed 9 bases, with 13 bases lying between them. The CDR3 consists of 14 residues. Per germline, CDR1 MDHEN and CDR2 SYDVKM. The chain's CDR3 is CASSSGTLLSPLHF. CDR3 sequence (DNA): TGTGCCAGCAGTTCCGGGACCTTACTTTCACCCCTCCACTTT.

This clonotype was detected only a few times. V is TRBV29-1 and J is TRBJ2-5; D is perhaps TRBD2 (6 bases). The CDR3 extends over 13 amino acids. Trimming left V 8 bases short and J 2 bases short, with 15 bases between. The germline V gene has CDR1 SQVTM and CDR2 ANQGSEA. The CDR3 here is CSLQAGRQETQYF. The CDR3 DNA sequence: TGCAGCCTACAAGCGGGTAGACAAGAGACCCAGTACTTC. The whole variable domain, filled in from reference TRBV29-1 and TRBJ2-5, reads SAVISQKPSRDICQRGTSLTIQCQVDSQVTMMFWYRQQPGQSLTLIATANQGSEATYESGFVIDKFPISRPNLTFSTLTVSNMSPEDSSIYLCSLQAGRQETQYFGPGTRLLVL.

The chain carries TRBV29-1 and TRBJ1-2, with D possibly being TRBD1 (6 bases). The germline gives CDR1 SQVTM, CDR2 ANQGSEA. V gave up 5 bases and J gave up 2 bases, with 15 bases separating them. The CDR3 runs to 14 residues. The CDR3 here is CSVLPAQGNYGYTF. For the CDR3, the DNA is TGCAGCGTTCTTCCCGCTCAGGGGAACTATGGCTACACCTTC. The complete variable domain, with remaining parts taken from reference TRBV29-1 and TRBJ1-2, reads SAVISQKPSRDICQRGTSLTIQCQVDSQVTMMFWYRQQPGQSLTLIATANQGSEATYESGFVIDKFPISRPNLTFSTLTVSNMSPEDSSIYLCSVLPAQGNYGYTFGSGTRLTVV.

This clonotype was observed a handful of times. The chain links TRBV27 to TRBJ2-1; 8 nucleotides agree with TRBD1. The germline V gene has CDR1 MNHEY and CDR2 SMNVEV (reference sequence). The V gene end was trimmed by 5 bases and the J gene end by 5 bases; junction bases not matched to a gene: 5. This CDR3 is built from 14 residues. CDR3: CASSTRQGNNEQFF. CDR3 nucleotide sequence: TGTGCCAGCAGTACAAGACAGGGGAACAATGAGCAGTTCTTC.

The table lists this clonotype with many counts. CDR3 sequence (DNA): TGCAGTGCAAGGCATACCCGGACTAGCGGGAGGACCCCGGGGGGAGAGCAGTTCTTC. This translates into CSARHTRTSGRTPGGEQFF. V and J are TRBV20-1 and TRBJ2-1, with TRBD2 identical over 14 bases. This CDR3 contains 19 residues. Looked up from germline, CDR1 is DFQATT and CDR2 is SNEGSKA (reference sequence). The J segment lost 10 bases and the V segment lost 6 bases, leaving 23 bases of the junction unmatched.

This clonotype was detected ten times or more. J is TRBJ1-5 and V is TRBV5-1, with a weak D call TRBD1 (6 bases). Germline CDR1 and CDR2: SGHRS and YFSETQ. V was clipped by 0 bases and J by 0 bases, with 10 bases between them. CDR3 size: 16 residues. The CDR3 region has the DNA TGCGCCAGCAGCTTGGAAAGGGGACATAGCAATCAGCCCCAGCATTTT. Translating gives CASSLERGHSNQPQHF.

This chain uses TRBV7-2 with TRBJ2-1; maybe TRBD1 (6 bases). CDR3 size: 15 residues. Trimming cost V 6 bases and J 9 bases, with 21 bases left between them. The germline V gene has CDR1 SGHTA and CDR2 FQGNSA. CDR3 sequence reads: CASRRQEKKSGEQFF. The CDR3 DNA reads as TGTGCCAGCAGGCGACAGGAGAAAAAGTCGGGTGAGCAGTTCTTC. The whole variable domain, filled in from reference TRBV7-2 and TRBJ2-1, reads GAGVSQSPSNKVTEKGKDVELRCDPISGHTALYWYRQSLGQGLEFLIYFQGNSAPDKSGLPSDRFSAERTGGSVSTLTIQRTQQEDSAVYLCASRRQEKKSGEQFFGPGTRLTVL.

The rearrangement uses TRBV7-2 and TRBJ2-5; the match to TRBD2 covers 8 bases. The length of the CDR3 is 14 residues. The germline gives CDR1 SGHTA, CDR2 FQGNSA. V lost 8 bases to trimming and J lost 0 bases; unmatched junction nucleotides: 5. CDR3 protein: CASRVAGNQETQYF. In nucleotides, the CDR3 is TGTGCCAGCCGGGTAGCGGGAAACCAAGAGACCCAGTACTTC.